The clone carrying this TCR beta chain came up many times. It was RNA transcripts that yielded the amplified TCR beta CDR3 regions. First-round RT-PCR targeting the TCR CDR3 was performed with the HTBI primer set. TCRdb used MiXCR to reprocess the multiplex PCR reads, holding one entry per CDR3 protein. Of around 350,000 distinct CDR3 sequences in the sample, 15% to 20% were seen once. A lack of ophthalmopathy progression within 18 months defined stable Graves' hyperthyroidism. This sample is part of a study of T cells in Graves' hyperthyroidism and ophthalmopathy. Germline V lookup: CDR1 SGHRS, CDR2 YFSETQ. The germline V and J ends were trimmed by 4 bases and 5 bases, with 13 bases remaining between them. CDR3 length: 14 residues.

The sequence was obtained from a woman aged 18-35 years with Graves' hyperthyroidism. The chain recombines TRBV5-1 with TRBJ1-5, with D perhaps matching TRBD1 (6 bases). The material sequenced was blood. Here the CDR3 DNA reads TGCGCCAGCAGCCAGGGGACTCAAGATCAGCCCCAGCATTTT. This codes for CASSQGTQDQPQHF.